Included here is one T cell receptor beta chain sequence, with context. These data originate in a study of blood T cell repertoires in COVID-19. At the level of the study: COVID-19 samples collected from the United States, Italy and Spain covered acute and convalescent phases. The cDNA or gDNA used as material had been derived from T cells, B-cell-depleted T cells, or PBMCs.

In the source study's methods: Reference gene primer amplification gave estimated nucleated cell counts. Assay: immunoSEQ multiplex PCR; the TCRdb copy retains only in-frame clones and omits some. That table furnishes V, J and clone size, whereas the DNA furnished D and trimming. The table has 250,000 to 350,000 clones, 75% to 90% seen once. Germline CDR1 MNHEY, CDR2 SMNVEV (reference sequence). V lost 3 bases and J lost 4, with 21 bases in between. The CDR3 sequence is 17 residues long. Sequencing used peripheral blood. This sequence originates from a woman younger than 45 with active or convalescent COVID-19. The chain carries TRBV27 and TRBJ1-1; D is perhaps TRBD1 (5 bases). The CDR3 sequence is CASSFGGSFGGATEAFF. CDR3 nucleotide sequence: TGTGCCAGCAGTTTCGGGGGATCCTTCGGGGGAGCCACTGAAGCTTTCTTT.